Shown below are 21 T cell receptor beta chains from a single sample sequenced in a study of blood T cell repertoires in COVID-19. Libraries were prepared by immunoSEQ multiplex PCR; TCRdb keeps only in-frame clonotypes and omits some of them. The top ten clones hold 7.5% to 9% of a sample with 130,000 to 150,000 clones, approximately 80% of them seen once. The specimen was peripheral blood. The receptors derive from a human donor in a cohort sampled during active COVID-19.

This sequence joins TRBV2 and TRBJ2-7; no clear D. CDR1 SNHLY and CDR2 FYNNEI come from the germline V gene. CDR3 length: 12 amino acids. The V and J ends lost 4 bases and 2 bases respectively, with 6 bases between them. The CDR3 reads CASSAGPYEQYF. The CDR3 region has the DNA TGTGCCAGCAGTGCGGGTCCCTACGAGCAGTACTTC.

This clone has a handful of counts. The rearrangement uses TRBV7-2 and TRBJ2-5, with 7 bases fitting TRBD1. V was pared by 2 bases and J by 5 bases, with 14 bases of the junction left unmatched. Germline V gene sequence: CDR1 SGHTA, CDR2 FQGNSA. The CDR3 extends over 17 amino acids. The CDR3 DNA is TGTGCCAGCAGCTTATTCGCCTCGACAGGGAGTGCGGAGACCCAGTACTTC. Its protein product is CASSLFASTGSAETQYF.

The chain couples TRBV27 to TRBJ2-1; a possible D gene is TRBD2 (6 bases). The V end was cut by 2 bases, the J end by 4 bases, with 12 bases between. The CDR3 covers 15 residues. CDR1 and CDR2 from the germline V gene are MNHEY and SMNVEV (reference sequence). CDR3 DNA: TGTGCCAGCAGTTTAGTTGCGGGAATGTACAATGAGCAGTTCTTC. Protein product: CASSLVAGMYNEQFF.

The chain employs TRBV28 and TRBJ2-7, with TRBD2 as a possible D gene (5 bases). Germline CDR1 reads MDHEN; CDR2 reads SYDVKM. The V and J ends lost 4 bases and 5 bases respectively, with 18 bases between them. The CDR3 totals 15 residues. The CDR3 DNA sequence: TGTGCCAGCAGTTACCCCGGAGCCGGGGATAACGAGCAGTACTTC. Translated, it gives CASSYPGAGDNEQYF.

The V call is TRBV15, the J call TRBJ2-4; 8 bases map to TRBD1. Germline V gene data show CDR1 as LNHNV and CDR2 as YYDKDF (reference sequence). The V and J ends lost 2 bases and 10 bases, in that order; junction bases with no gene match: 16. This CDR3 has 17 residues. Here the CDR3 reads CATSRHDRGRDKRIQYF. CDR3 coding DNA: TGTGCCACCAGCAGACATGACAGGGGAAGGGATAAACGAATTCAGTACTTC.

The chain joins TRBV28 to TRBJ2-7, with TRBD1 identical over 7 bases. Looked up from germline, CDR1 is MDHEN and CDR2 is SYDVKM. The CDR3 runs to 17 residues. J gave up 3 bases and V 3 bases, and 14 bases lay outside the gene matches. In nucleotides, the CDR3 is TGTGCCAGCAGTTTGGCCCCCCCCGGGACAGACTTCTACGAGCAGTACTTC. Translated, it gives CASSLAPPGTDFYEQYF.

This rearrangement joins TRBV6-5 to TRBJ2-7, with D tentatively TRBD2 (5 bases). CDR1 and CDR2 (germline): MNHEY, SVGAGI. Trimming took 6 bases from V and 2 from J, leaving 17 bases between them. CDR3 length: 15 amino acids. CDR3 DNA sequence: TGTGCCAGCAGCGCGGACTTGGTTCCGACCTACGAGCAGTACTTC. The encoded protein is CASSADLVPTYEQYF.

The DNA of the CDR3 is TGTGCCAGCAGCCCCACTAGCGGGAGGGCCGAGTGGAACATTCAGTACTTC. This codes for CASSPTSGRAEWNIQYF. J is TRBJ2-4 and V is TRBV7-3; 13 bases match TRBD2. CDR3 length: 17 residues. Germline CDR1 SGHTA, CDR2 FQGTGA. Trimming at V came to 5 bases and at J to 7 bases, leaving 11 bases not matched to a gene.

The rearrangement uses TRBV6-2 or TRBV6-3 and TRBJ1-4; the D is unclear. V was clipped by 5 bases and J by 8 bases, with 15 bases between them. Germline assignment: CDR1 MNHEY and CDR2 SVGEGT. The CDR3 contains 14 residues. The CDR3 reads CASSNLAGNEKLFF. CDR3 bases: TGTGCCAGCAGTAACTTGGCGGGGAACGAAAAACTGTTTTTT.

J is TRBJ2-7 and V is TRBV15; a weak D match, TRBD1 (7 bases). The germline gives CDR1 LNHNV, CDR2 YYDKDF (reference sequence). CDR3 length: 15 residues. Trimming shortened V by 5 bases and J by 2 bases, and 16 bases separated the two germline ends. CDR3 bases: TGTGCCACCAGCGCCAGGGGGGTTGGTGCCTACGAGCAGTACTTC. Translation gives CATSARGVGAYEQYF. Complete variable domain (other parts from reference TRBV15 and TRBJ2-7): DAMVIQNPRYQVTQFGKPVTLSCSQTLNHNVMYWYQQKSSQAPKLLFHYYDKDFNNEADTPDNFQSRRPNTSFCFLDIRSPGLGDTAMYLCATSARGVGAYEQYFGPGTRLTVT.

The chain couples TRBV2 to TRBJ2-1; TRBD2 matches at 11 bases. This CDR3 contains 15 residues. Germline values: CDR1 SNHLY, CDR2 FYNNEI. J gave up 5 bases and V 7 bases, and 7 bases lay outside the gene matches. CDR3 sequence (DNA): TGTGCCAGCAACCGACTAGCGGGAATAAACAATGAGCAGTTCTTC. Protein product: CASNRLAGINNEQFF.

The chain couples TRBV4-1 to TRBJ2-7, with TRBD2 identical over 7 bases. Germline V gene lookup returns CDR1 MGHRA and CDR2 YSYEKL. The V segment lost 0 bases and the J segment 12 bases; nucleotides outside the gene matches: 11. This CDR3 has 14 residues. DNA for the CDR3: TGCGCCAGCAGCCAAGATGGGAGGGAGGGCCTTTTGTACTTC. It codes for CASSQDGREGLLYF.

The chain uses TRBV10-3 and TRBJ2-7, with D possibly being TRBD1 (5 bases). Per the germline V gene, CDR1 is ENHRY and CDR2 is SYGVKD. This CDR3 has 13 amino acids. V lost 2 bases and J 4 bases, leaving 9 bases between the germline ends. The CDR3 region is CAISEGAGYEQYF. In DNA form, the CDR3 reads TGTGCCATCAGTGAGGGGGCAGGATACGAGCAGTACTTC.

Points on this clone: Sequence at one end of the junction differs from germline and may be a read error. The CDR3 sequence is CASRIGLNQPQHF. The CDR3 DNA reads TGTGCCAGTAGAATAGGGCTCAATCAGCCCCAGCATTTT. This chain links TRBV19 with TRBJ1-5; unclear D gene. Germline CDR1 is LNHDA and CDR2 is SQIVND (reference sequence). The CDR3 has 13 amino acids.

The J gene is TRBJ2-7, the V gene TRBV11-2, with 14 bases matching TRBD2. V lost 4 bases and J lost 0; bases outside the gene matches: 2. The CDR3 is made up of 16 amino acids. Germline CDR1 SGHAT, CDR2 FQNNGV. CDR3 loop: CASSSGTSGSSYEQYF. The CDR3 DNA reads TGTGCCAGCAGCTCTGGGACTAGCGGGAGCTCCTACGAGCAGTACTTC.

This chain links TRBV27 with TRBJ2-6, with 7 bases fitting TRBD2. CDR3 size: 14 residues. Germline CDR1 MNHEY, CDR2 SMNVEV (reference sequence). CDR3 sequence: CGAGNPSGANVLTF. In DNA, the CDR3 is TGTGGAGCGGGGAACCCTTCTGGGGCCAACGTCCTGACTTTC.

This rearrangement joins TRBV28 to TRBJ1-2, with 10 bases matching TRBD1. CDR1 and CDR2 (germline): MDHEN, SYDVKM. The length of the CDR3 is 15 residues. V dropped 5 bases and J dropped 5; count of bases not matched to a gene: 8. CDR3 nucleotide sequence: TGTGCCAGCAGTGTATCCGGACAGGGGGGGTATGGCTACACCTTC. Translated, it gives CASSVSGQGGYGYTF.

The rearrangement joins TRBV5-4 to TRBJ2-7; 7 bases fit TRBD2. The CDR3 covers 14 residues. V shed 1 base and J 2 bases; nucleotides not matched to a gene: 3. Looked up from germline, CDR1 is SGHNT and CDR2 is YYREEE (reference sequence). The CDR3 DNA sequence: TGTGCCAGCAGCTTGCGGGGGACTACCTACGAGCAGTACTTC. Amino acids: CASSLRGTTYEQYF.

CDR3 coding DNA: TGTGCCAGCAGTTTTCCGGACAGTAACTATGGCTACACCTTC. Protein sequence: CASSFPDSNYGYTF. V usage is TRBV28 and J usage is TRBJ1-2, with D possibly being TRBD1 (6 bases). Per germline, CDR1 MDHEN and CDR2 SYDVKM. This CDR3 is 14 amino acids long. V dropped 3 bases and J dropped 1 base, with 9 bases sitting between them.

The CDR3, as DNA: TGTGCCAGTAGTATCAGGGCGGGAGGGCCGGCAGATACGCAGTATTTT. Its protein product is CASSIRAGGPADTQYF. V and J are TRBV19 and TRBJ2-3; 9 nucleotides agree with TRBD2. V lost 3 bases and J lost 4; bases outside the gene matches: 8. This CDR3 is 16 amino acids long. Germline V gene sequence: CDR1 LNHDA, CDR2 SQIVND (reference sequence).

The CDR3 DNA sequence: TGTGCCAGCACCAGACAGGGGGACATGAACACTGAAGCTTTCTTT. Translation: CASTRQGDMNTEAFF. The chain combines TRBV3-1 (or the pseudogene TRBV3-2) with TRBJ1-1; 9 bases map to TRBD1. Germline V gene sequence: CDR1 LGHDT, CDR2 YNNKEL (reference sequence). The CDR3 covers 15 residues. The trim removed 7 bases at V and 0 bases at J, leaving 6 bases unmatched.